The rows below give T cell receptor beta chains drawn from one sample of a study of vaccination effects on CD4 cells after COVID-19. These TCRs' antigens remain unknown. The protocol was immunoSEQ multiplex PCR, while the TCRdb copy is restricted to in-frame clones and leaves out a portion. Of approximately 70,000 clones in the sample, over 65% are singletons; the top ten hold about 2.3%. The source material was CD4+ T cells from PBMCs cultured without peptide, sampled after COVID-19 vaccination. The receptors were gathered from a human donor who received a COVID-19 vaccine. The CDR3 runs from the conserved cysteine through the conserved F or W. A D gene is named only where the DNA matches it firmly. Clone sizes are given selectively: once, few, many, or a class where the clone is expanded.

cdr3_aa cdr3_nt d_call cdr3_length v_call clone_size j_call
CASRTGEGGYTF TGCGCCAGTAGGACAGGGGAAGGGGGCTACACCTTC TRBD1 12 TRBV5-1 - TRBJ1-2
CASSPKWGQETNYGYTF TGTGCCAGCAGCCCAAAGTGGGGACAGGAGACTAACTATGGCTACACCTTC TRBD1 17 TRBV9 - TRBJ1-2
CSVLLGQEFGYTF TGCAGCGTTCTCCTGGGACAGGAATTTGGCTACACCTTC TRBD1 13 TRBV29-1 - TRBJ1-2
CASVGTGDQPQHF TGTGCCAGCGTGGGGACAGGAGATCAGCCCCAGCATTTT TRBD1 13 TRBV2 once TRBJ1-5
CASRLTGNNYGYTF TGTGCCAGCAGACTGACAGGGAACAACTATGGCTACACCTTC TRBD1 14 TRBV2 - TRBJ1-2
CASSSARDGKGYTF TGTGCCAGTAGTTCCGCCCGGGACGGCAAAGGCTACACCTTC - 14 TRBV19 - TRBJ1-2
CARSLRVSYGYTF TGTGCCAGAAGCTTAAGGGTATCCTATGGCTACACCTTC - 13 TRBV5-3 - TRBJ1-2
CASSSGLAGGNEQFF TGTGCCAGCAGTTCTGGACTAGCGGGGGGGAATGAGCAGTTCTTC TRBD2 15 TRBV6-5 - TRBJ2-1
CASSYSKMGIGETQYF TGTGCCAGCAGTTACTCGAAGATGGGGATAGGAGAGACCCAGTACTTC - 16 TRBV6-5 once TRBJ2-5
CASSLSLALANYGYTF TGTGCCAGCAGTTTGTCCCTAGCGTTAGCTAACTATGGCTACACCTTC - 16 TRBV6-5 - TRBJ1-2
CSAGRGSTNEKLFF TGCAGCGCCGGCAGGGGTTCAACTAATGAAAAACTGTTTTTT - 14 TRBV29-1 - TRBJ1-4
CASSLDRETQYF TGTGCCAGCAGCTTAGATCGTGAGACCCAGTACTTC - 12 TRBV11-3 - TRBJ2-5
CASSPGTGVSPLHF TGTGCCAGCTCACCCGGGACAGGGGTTTCACCCCTCCACTTT TRBD1 14 TRBV18 few TRBJ1-6
CASRGGDTEAFF TGTGCCAGCAGGGGGGGGGACACTGAAGCTTTCTTT - 12 TRBV6-6 - TRBJ1-1
CASSPRGGPDTQYF TGTGCCAGCAGCCCACGGGGGGGCCCAGATACGCAGTATTTT TRBD2 14 TRBV3-1/TRBV3-2 - TRBJ2-3
CASRDGQGDTEAFF TGCGCCAGCAGAGACGGACAGGGGGACACTGAAGCTTTCTTT TRBD1 14 TRBV4-3 - TRBJ1-1